These 15 T cell receptor beta chains were sequenced from one sample in a study of CD4 T cells in relation to SARS-CoV-2 and coronaviruses. Unexposed donor CD4+ T cells date from about 2011-2018, before the COVID-19 pandemic. The cells were cultured for around ten days before CD4+ T cells were isolated. Antigens of these TCRs are unknown. The assay was immunoSEQ multiplex PCR, and TCRdb's table has in-frame clones only and misses some. Of tens of thousands of clones in the sample, roughly four fifths were seen once. The sequenced material came from CD4+ T cells from PBMCs, cultured in vitro. Receptors were obtained from a human donor in good health.

The chain uses TRBV24-1 and TRBJ2-7, with 7 bases fitting TRBD1. This CDR3 is built from 13 residues. The germline V gene encodes CDR1 KGHDR and CDR2 SFDVKD. J was trimmed by 4 bases and V by 10 bases; bases with no gene match: 9. The CDR3 here is CATHRGGWYEQYF. CDR3 sequence (DNA): TGTGCCACTCACCGAGGGGGCTGGTACGAGCAGTACTTC.

The chain joins TRBV7-8 to TRBJ1-1; D perhaps matches TRBD1 (6 bases). V was cut by 5 bases and J by 3 bases, with 13 bases left in between. Germline V gene lookup returns CDR1 SGHVS and CDR2 FQNEAQ. The CDR3 totals 14 residues. CDR3: CASSKYHRDTEAFF. CDR3 DNA sequence: TGTGCCAGCAGCAAATATCACAGGGACACTGAAGCTTTCTTT.

The chain couples TRBV5-4 to TRBJ2-1; D possibly corresponds to TRBD1 (6 bases). The CDR3 extends over 15 amino acids. Trimming took off 2 bases at V and 0 bases at J, with 9 bases between the two ends. Germline lookup yields CDR1 SGHNT and CDR2 YYREEE (reference sequence). This CDR3 reads CASSLGQSSYNEQFF. CDR3 bases: TGTGCCAGCAGCTTAGGACAGAGCTCCTACAATGAGCAGTTCTTC.

The chain employs TRBV18 and TRBJ1-2; 9 bases fit TRBD1. The ends lost 0 bases at V and 1 base at J; junction bases unmatched: 3. The CDR3 loop spans 16 amino acids. Germline CDR1 KGHSH, CDR2 LQKENI. DNA of the CDR3: TGTGCCAGCTCACCACCGGCGGACAGGGGTAACTATGGCTACACCTTC. This translates into CASSPPADRGNYGYTF.

The V gene is TRBV5-4, the J gene TRBJ2-7; TRBD2 agrees at 13 bases. Per the germline V gene, CDR1 is SGHNT and CDR2 is YYREEE (reference sequence). J lost 4 bases, V lost 0 bases, and 7 bases had no gene match. The CDR3 covers 17 residues. DNA of the CDR3: TGTGCCAGCAGCTTGGACCTAGGGACTAGCGGGGAATACGAGCAGTACTTC. Amino acids: CASSLDLGTSGEYEQYF. The full variable domain, in which reference TRBV5-4 and TRBJ2-7 provide the parts outside the CDR3, is ETGVTQSPTHLIKTRGQQVTLRCSSQSGHNTVSWYQQALGQGPQFIFQYYREEENGRGNFPPRFSGLQFPNYSSELNVNALELDDSALYLCASSLDLGTSGEYEQYFGPGTRLTVT.

The chain combines TRBV6-2 or TRBV6-3 with TRBJ2-3; D ambiguous. V lost 4 bases, J lost 4 bases, and 6 bases lay in between. The CDR3 extends over 12 amino acids. The V gene's germline CDR1 is MNHEY and CDR2 SVGEGT. The CDR3 nucleotides are TGTGCCAGCAGTTTATGGGCAGATACGCAGTATTTT. Amino acids: CASSLWADTQYF.

This clone was found a few times. Here the CDR3 reads CASSPQRGAGQPQHF. DNA for the CDR3: TGTGCCAGCTCACCTCAGAGGGGGGCTGGGCAGCCCCAGCATTTT. The chain carries TRBV18 and TRBJ1-5; TRBD1 is a possible D gene (6 bases). V was pared by 3 bases and J by 7 bases, with 16 bases between. In germline, CDR1 is KGHSH, CDR2 LQKENI. CDR3 size: 15 residues.

This clone has more than one count but fewer than ten. The chain combines TRBV11-3 with TRBJ1-4; D unresolved. This CDR3 region has 14 residues. Germline lookup yields CDR1 SGHNT and CDR2 YENEEA. V lost 3 bases and J 1 base, leaving 6 bases between the germline ends. The CDR3 reads CASSLGGTNEKLFF. Written as DNA, the CDR3 is TGTGCCAGCAGCTTGGGTGGAACTAATGAAAAACTGTTTTTT.

The chain combines TRBV5-6 with TRBJ1-1, with D maybe TRBD1 (6 bases). Trimming pared 0 bases from V and 2 bases from J, leaving 11 bases between. The CDR3 is 15 amino acids. Germline assignment: CDR1 SGHDT and CDR2 YYEEEE. CDR3 nucleotides: TGTGCCAGCAGCTTGGTCGGCAGGGGTAACACTGAAGCTTTCTTT. Protein sequence: CASSLVGRGNTEAFF.

The chain combines TRBV7-2 with TRBJ1-4, with a tentative D call TRBD1 (6 bases). V shed 1 base and J shed 3 bases, with 9 bases lying between them. The CDR3 contains 15 residues. The germline gives CDR1 SGHTA, CDR2 FQGNSA. The CDR3 bases are TGTGCCAGCAGCTTAGGGGCAGGGGCTAATGAAAAACTGTTTTTT. Translated, it gives CASSLGAGANEKLFF.

This sequence joins TRBV3-1 (or the pseudogene TRBV3-2) and TRBJ1-4; the D is unclear. Germline-derived CDR1 and CDR2 are LGHDT and YNNKEL (reference sequence). Deletions cut 7 bases from V and 6 bases from J, with 15 bases between. The CDR3 is 14 residues long. Written as DNA, the CDR3 is TGTGCCAGCATGATTGCCGCGGGCTATGAAAAACTGTTTTTT. It codes for CASMIAAGYEKLFF.

The rearrangement uses TRBV12-3 or TRBV12-4 and TRBJ2-5; D ambiguous. This CDR3 contains 13 residues. V lost 1 base and J 5 bases, leaving 8 bases between the germline ends. CDR3 coding DNA: TGTGCCAGCAGTTTAGAGGTTCGGGAGACCCAGTACTTC. Its translation: CASSLEVRETQYF.

The V call is TRBV20-1, the J call TRBJ2-1; D is uncertain. Germline assignment: CDR1 DFQATT and CDR2 SNEGSKA (reference sequence). This CDR3 is built from 11 residues. V lost 3 bases and J lost 8, with 8 bases in between. CDR3 DNA sequence: TGCAGTGCTAGCCCCATCGATGAGCAGTTCTTC. It is translated as CSASPIDEQFF.

This rearrangement joins TRBV19 to TRBJ1-1; D perhaps matches TRBD1 (5 bases). Germline V gene sequence: CDR1 LNHDA, CDR2 SQIVND (reference sequence). This CDR3 comprises 15 residues. The ends were cut back, 9 bases at V and 0 bases at J, with 17 bases in the middle. The CDR3, as DNA: TGTGCCAGCCGGCGAGGGGACTTGATGAACACTGAAGCTTTCTTT. It specifies CASRRGDLMNTEAFF.

The chain couples TRBV6-6 to TRBJ1-5; a weak D match, TRBD1 (5 bases). The CDR3 sequence is 16 residues long. Germline loops: CDR1 MNHNY, CDR2 SVGAGI (reference sequence). V lost 4 bases and J 0 bases, leaving 13 bases between the germline ends. The CDR3 reads CASSLLGDGSNQPQHF. In nucleotides, the CDR3 is TGTGCCAGCAGTTTACTCGGGGACGGTAGCAATCAGCCCCAGCATTTT.